A single sample is the source of the 23 T cell receptor beta chains below, sequenced in a study of blood T cells in healthy people across ages. PCR was performed a second time for about 7 to 12 cycles using a sample-barcoded 5' primer and a J-beta primer mix. TCRdb itself ran the 5' RACE reads through MiXCR, one entry per CDR3 protein. The sample lists over a million distinct CDR3 sequences; approximately 63% were seen once. Sequenced: blood. The source is a young man in good health.

This sequence joins TRBV11-1 and TRBJ2-2; 12 bases fit TRBD2. Germline CDR1 reads SGHAT; CDR2 reads FQDESV (reference sequence). V shed 5 bases and J 4 bases; nucleotides not matched to a gene: 26. The CDR3 contains 23 residues. CDR3 sequence reads: CASSHIEGEALAGGIGGTGELFF. The DNA for the CDR3 is TGTGCCAGCAGCCATATCGAAGGGGAAGCACTAGCGGGAGGAATCGGTGGCACCGGGGAGCTGTTTTTT.

This clonotype appeared a few times. The chain's CDR3 is CASTILAGGMETQYF. In nucleotides, the CDR3 is TGTGCCAGCACCATACTAGCGGGGGGAATGGAGACCCAGTACTTC. The chain couples TRBV12-3 or TRBV12-4 to TRBJ2-5; 12 positions match TRBD2. With V trimmed by 7 bases and J by 5 bases, 8 bases remained unmatched. This CDR3 is 15 amino acids long.

V gene TRBV14 combines with J gene TRBJ2-4, with D unclear. The J call is doubtful: the DNA matches TRBJ2-7 better. Germline CDR1 SGHDN, CDR2 FVKESK. The length of the CDR3 is 14 residues. CDR3 loop: CASSQENTYYEQYF. DNA for the CDR3: TGTGCCAGCAGCCAAGAGAACACCTACTACGAGCAGTACTTC.

This chain links TRBV6-1 with TRBJ2-3; 12 nucleotides line up with TRBD2. J gave up 5 bases and V 0 bases, and 6 bases lay outside the gene matches. The germline CDR1 and CDR2 sequences are MNHNS and SASEGT. This CDR3 is built from 17 residues. The CDR3 nucleotides are TGTGCCAGCAGTGAAGCTCTAGCGGGAGGGAAGGTAGATACGCAGTATTTT. Amino acids: CASSEALAGGKVDTQYF.

This clonotype was detected only a few times. V and J are TRBV4-3 and TRBJ2-3; the D gene is possibly TRBD2 (6 bases). This CDR3 is built from 16 residues. Trimming cost V 1 base and J 2 bases, with 13 bases left between them. Germline-derived CDR1 and CDR2 are LGHNA and YSLEER. CDR3 in DNA: TGCGCCAGCAGCCAAGGGCCGGGGAGGACCACAGATACGCAGTATTTT. Translated, it gives CASSQGPGRTTDTQYF.

J is TRBJ2-5 and V is TRBV9; the D is unclear. V shed 4 bases and J shed 5 bases, with 15 bases lying between them. CDR1 and CDR2 (germline): SGDLS, YYNGEE. The length of the CDR3 is 14 residues. CDR3 sequence (DNA): TGTGCCAGCAGCACAGACTTGGGTCTGGAGACCCAGTACTTC. Protein: CASSTDLGLETQYF.

This clonotype showed up just a few times. This chain joins TRBV4-2 and TRBJ2-7; possibly TRBD2 for D (6 bases). The length of the CDR3 is 16 residues. Deletions cut 0 bases from V and 5 bases from J, with 17 bases between. Germline loops: CDR1 LGHNA, CDR2 YNFKEQ. CDR3 protein: CASSQDGGARVHEQYF. The CDR3 DNA sequence: TGTGCCAGCAGCCAAGATGGAGGGGCGCGGGTCCACGAGCAGTACTTC.

This clonotype was detected only a few times. Here the CDR3 reads CASSGRTGGMETQYF. The CDR3 coding sequence is TGTGCCAGCAGTGGCAGGACAGGGGGCATGGAGACCCAGTACTTC. The rearrangement joins TRBV25-1 to TRBJ2-5, with 11 bases that match TRBD1. V lost 4 bases to trimming and J lost 5 bases; unmatched junction nucleotides: 6. In germline, CDR1 is MGHDK, CDR2 SYGVNS. This CDR3 is built from 15 residues.

The chain couples TRBV6-2 or TRBV6-3 to TRBJ2-1, with D tentatively TRBD2 (6 bases). Germline V lookup: CDR1 MNHEY, CDR2 SVGEGT. V lost 0 bases to trimming and J lost 9 bases, with 21 bases between them. This CDR3 comprises 17 residues. CDR3 loop: CASSYSMGTLSRGEQFF. CDR3 coding DNA: TGTGCCAGCAGTTACTCCATGGGGACTCTCAGTCGGGGTGAGCAGTTCTTC.

This chain connects TRBV28 to TRBJ1-6; tentatively, D is TRBD1 (6 bases). CDR1 and CDR2 (germline): MDHEN, SYDVKM. Deletions cut 7 bases from V and 8 bases from J, with 18 bases between. CDR3 size: 15 residues. DNA of the CDR3: TGTGCCAGCAATGAAGGGGGACGGAGTCATTCACCCCTCCACTTT. It specifies CASNEGGRSHSPLHF.

This clonotype was observed once. The chain has TRBV4-3 and TRBJ2-7; D is unresolved. The CDR3 is 14 amino acids. Trimming shortened V by 4 bases and J by 1 base, and 11 bases separated the two germline ends. Per the germline V gene, CDR1 is LGHNA and CDR2 is YSLEER. CDR3 DNA: TGCGCCAGCAGCCGCGTTTGGGCGTCCTACGAGCAGTACTTC. This codes for CASSRVWASYEQYF.

The CDR3 sequence is CSARSHTKNIQYF. The CDR3 bases are TGCAGTGCTAGGAGTCATACCAAAAACATTCAGTACTTC. The V call is TRBV20-1, the J call TRBJ2-7, with no clear D. With the DNA end fitting TRBJ2-4 better, the J assignment may be wrong. The CDR3 sequence is 13 residues long. Germline loops: CDR1 DFQATT, CDR2 SNEGSKA (reference sequence).

The chain uses TRBV10-1 and TRBJ2-5; D uncertain. This CDR3 has 13 residues. With 3 bases removed from V and 1 base from J, the gap between germline ends came to 6 bases. Germline V gene sequence: CDR1 WNHNN, CDR2 SYGVQD (reference sequence). CDR3 nucleotide sequence: TGCGCCAGCAGTGACAGGATCCAAGAGACCCAGTACTTC. Amino acid sequence: CASSDRIQETQYF.

The chain employs TRBV4-1 and TRBJ1-2; D may be TRBD1 (6 bases). Trimming took off 4 bases at V and 13 bases at J, with 16 bases between the two ends. Germline V lookup: CDR1 MGHRA, CDR2 YSYEKL. The CDR3 consists of 12 residues. This chain's CDR3 is CASSPGAGLVTF. In DNA form, the CDR3 reads TGCGCCAGCAGCCCAGGGGCCGGGTTAGTCACCTTC.

This clonotype was detected a few times. The V and J genes are TRBV12-3 or TRBV12-4 and TRBJ2-4; 7 positions agree with TRBD1. Germline trimming cut 8 bases from V and 3 bases from J; bases unmatched to any gene: 4. This CDR3 has 13 amino acids. The CDR3 is CASGRDSKNIQYF. DNA of the CDR3: TGTGCCAGCGGCCGGGACAGCAAAAACATTCAGTACTTC.

This clonotype was seen a few times. The genes are TRBV5-6 and TRBJ2-1; D perhaps matches TRBD1 (5 bases). CDR3 length: 15 amino acids. Germline values: CDR1 SGHDT, CDR2 YYEEEE. V lost 5 bases and J 4 bases, leaving 16 bases between the germline ends. This CDR3 reads CASRFRALIYNEQFF. In DNA, the CDR3 is TGTGCCAGCAGGTTCAGGGCGCTAATATACAATGAGCAGTTCTTC.

This clonotype was seen a few times. This rearrangement joins TRBV6-1 to TRBJ2-4; TRBD2 matches 10 bases. CDR1 and CDR2 (germline): MNHNS, SASEGT. The CDR3 runs 15 residues. V was pared by 6 bases and J by 8 bases, with 10 bases of the junction left unmatched. The CDR3 protein is CASSPKREGGDIQYF. In DNA form, the CDR3 reads TGTGCCAGCAGCCCCAAGCGGGAGGGAGGGGACATTCAGTACTTC.

The V and J genes are TRBV14 and TRBJ2-5, with a possible D match to TRBD1 (6 bases). Per the germline V gene, CDR1 is SGHDN and CDR2 is FVKESK. The length of the CDR3 is 15 residues. The germline V and J ends were trimmed by 3 bases and 11 bases, with 22 bases remaining between them. The DNA of the CDR3 is TGTGCCAGCAGCCACGAACAGGGAACCTACAATGAGCAGTACTTC. Translated, it gives CASSHEQGTYNEQYF. Full variable domain (remainder filled in from reference TRBV14 and TRBJ2-5): EAGVTQFPSHSVIEKGQTVTLRCDPISGHDNLYWYRRVMGKEIKFLLHFVKESKQDESGMPNNRFLAERTGGTYSTLKVQPAELEDSGVYFCASSHEQGTYNEQYFGPGTRLLVL.

V is TRBV6-6 and J is TRBJ2-7; D is unclear. The germline V gene has CDR1 MNHNY and CDR2 SVGAGI (reference sequence). This CDR3 has 11 residues. The ends were cut back, 2 bases at V and 5 bases at J, with 4 bases in the middle. In DNA form, the CDR3 reads TGTGCCAGCAGTTACGTCGACGAGCAGTACTTC. Residues: CASSYVDEQYF.

In this sample, this clonotype turned up once. The chain employs TRBV3-1 and TRBJ2-5; 12 positions match TRBD2. Germline CDR1 reads LGHDT; CDR2 reads YNNKEL (reference sequence). The CDR3 runs to 16 residues. Unmatched junction bases numbered 3, after V lost 4 bases and J lost 0 bases. Here the CDR3 DNA reads TGTGCCAGCAGCCCCTGGACTAGCGGGAACCAAGAGACCCAGTACTTC. It is translated as CASSPWTSGNQETQYF.

V is TRBV3-1 and J is TRBJ2-7; D not certain. Germline assignment: CDR1 LGHDT and CDR2 YNNKEL (reference sequence). V was shortened by 0 bases and J by 0 bases, with 15 bases between the two germline ends. The CDR3 has 17 residues. The CDR3 DNA sequence: TGTGCCAGCAGCCAAGAACGAGATACTATGAGCTCCTACGAGCAGTACTTC. Its protein product is CASSQERDTMSSYEQYF.

The rearrangement joins TRBV6-5 to TRBJ2-7, with no clear D. The V and J ends lost 0 bases and 8 bases respectively, with 11 bases between them. In germline, CDR1 is MNHEY, CDR2 SVGAGI. The CDR3 has 13 residues. The CDR3 loop is CASSYSKVDKQYF. The DNA for the CDR3 is TGTGCCAGCAGTTACTCGAAGGTTGACAAGCAGTACTTC.

Only a few counts were recorded for this clonotype. The chain has TRBV7-9 and TRBJ2-3; the match to TRBD2 covers 11 bases. V gave up 4 bases and J gave up 0 bases; unmatched junction bases: 9. Germline-derived CDR1 and CDR2 are SEHNR and FQNEAQ (reference sequence). This CDR3 region has 18 residues. CDR3 bases: TGTGCCAGCAGCTCCCCCCAAACTAGCGGGGGCAGCACAGATACGCAGTATTTT. It encodes CASSSPQTSGGSTDTQYF.